A single count supports the clone carrying this T cell receptor beta chain. At one end, the junction sequence differs from germline, possibly due to a read error. This sample is drawn from a study of blood T cell repertoires in COVID-19. The wider study: The samples span acute and convalescent COVID-19 from the United States, Italy and Spain. PBMCs, B-cell-depleted T cells, or T cells provided the cDNA or gDNA that made up the material.

Authors' methods: Nucleated cell counts were estimated from reference gene primer amplification. The assay was immunoSEQ multiplex PCR, and TCRdb's table has in-frame clones only and misses some. V and J calls and clone size are copied from that table; D and trimming were computed from the DNA. This sample carries 150,000 to 200,000 clones, 80% to 95% of them seen once, and the ten largest clones take approximately 0.5%. The CDR3 spans 14 residues. Germline V gene lookup returns CDR1 MGHDK and CDR2 SYGVNS. Sequencing was done on a sample of peripheral blood. The receptor was isolated from a man aged 50 or older with acute or convalescent COVID-19. This chain connects TRBV25-1 to TRBJ2-5, with D possibly matching TRBD2 (7 bases). The CDR3 is CANSEGGDRETQYF. The CDR3 nucleotides are TGTGCCAACAGTGAAGGGGGGGACCGGGAGACCCAGTACTTC.